Listed below are T cell receptor beta chains from one sample, sequenced in a study of blood T cell repertoires in COVID-19. Sequencing used immunoSEQ multiplex PCR; TCRdb keeps in-frame clones, though not all of them. The sample has 85,000 to 130,000 clones; roughly 86% are singletons. Sample: peripheral blood. These receptors were taken from a woman in her sixties or seventies with acute or convalescent COVID-19. CDR3s leave out the opening cysteine and the closing phenylalanine or tryptophan. The order of the fields is D gene, J gene, V gene, CDR3 protein. The D gene is left open where the match is weak.

.	TRBJ1-5	TRBV7-9	ASSNLQGNQPQH
.	TRBJ2-1	TRBV11-2	ASSFMVRDIGQF
.	TRBJ1-1	TRBV7-9	ASSSREAF
.	TRBJ2-3	TRBV5-1	ASSLEAGDDTQY
.	TRBJ2-3	TRBV7-3	ASSLLGTDTQY
.	TRBJ1-5	TRBV29-1	SVGNAGQPQH
TRBD1	TRBJ2-1	TRBV6-5	ASSLGTVYNEQF
.	TRBJ1-4	TRBV4-1	ASGQGPTNEKLF
.	TRBJ1-5	TRBV10-3	AISPAHSNQPQH
TRBD1	TRBJ1-5	TRBV28	ASSFPGTGRSNQPQH
.	TRBJ1-6	TRBV2	ASSERRPGYNSPLH
.	TRBJ1-6	TRBV11-3	ASSLDTGYNSPLH
.	TRBJ1-3	TRBV3-1/TRBV3-2	ASSHDGSSGNTIY
TRBD2	TRBJ2-2	TRBV4-2	ASSPDSGSTGELF
.	TRBJ1-1	TRBV7-9	ASSLGDRNTEAF
.	TRBJ2-2	TRBV3-1/TRBV3-2	ASSQPGLPNTGELF
.	TRBJ2-2	TRBV15	ATSRDLAGNGELF
.	TRBJ2-5	TRBV18	ASSPGAETQY
.	TRBJ1-2	TRBV4-1	ASSQDGREAYGYT
TRBD1	TRBJ1-2	TRBV7-9	ASSLGGQGYGYT
.	TRBJ1-3	TRBV2	ASRPPGSSSGNTIY
.	TRBJ1-1	TRBV5-1	ASSLDAATEAF